This TCR beta chain was recovered during a study of T cell repertoires in cytomegalovirus infection. TCRdb itself ran the reads through MiXCR, one entry per CDR3 protein. The sample records approximately 500,000 distinct CDR3 sequences, roughly 10% being singletons. Trimming removed 6 bases from V and 1 base from J, with 21 bases in between. CDR3 length equals 17 residues. The rearrangement links TRBV12-3 or TRBV12-4 to TRBJ1-1, with a tentative D call TRBD1 (6 bases). This clonotype was obtained from a human donor in good health (CMV status not recorded). Some clones in this sample may be carry-over from other donors' samples. The material sequenced was PBMCs. The CDR3 loop is CASRPRRTAPGNTEAFF. CDR3 nucleotides: TGTGCCAGCAGACCTAGAAGGACAGCCCCGGGGAACACTGAAGCTTTCTTT.